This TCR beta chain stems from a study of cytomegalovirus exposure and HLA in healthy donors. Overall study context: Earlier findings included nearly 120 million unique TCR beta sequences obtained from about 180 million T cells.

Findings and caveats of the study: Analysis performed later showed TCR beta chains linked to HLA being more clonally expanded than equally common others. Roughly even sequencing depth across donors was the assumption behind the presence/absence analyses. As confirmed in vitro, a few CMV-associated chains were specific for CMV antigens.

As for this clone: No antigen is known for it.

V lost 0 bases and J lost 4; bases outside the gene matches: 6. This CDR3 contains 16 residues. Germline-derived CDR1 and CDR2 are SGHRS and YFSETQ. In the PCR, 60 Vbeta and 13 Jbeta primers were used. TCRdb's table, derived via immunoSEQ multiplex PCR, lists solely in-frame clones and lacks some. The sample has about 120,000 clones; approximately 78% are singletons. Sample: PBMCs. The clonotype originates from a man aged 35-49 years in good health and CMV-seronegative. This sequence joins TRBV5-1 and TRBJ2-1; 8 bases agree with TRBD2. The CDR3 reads CASSLEGGGMYNEQFF. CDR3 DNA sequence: TGCGCCAGCAGCTTGGAAGGCGGGGGGATGTACAATGAGCAGTTCTTC.